This T cell receptor (beta chain) appears in the sequencing data of a study of post-analysis software for immune sequencing data. This clonotype was seen many times. The antigen is undetermined. cDNA libraries of TCR beta carried unique molecular identifiers. TCRdb reprocessed the PCR reads via MiXCR and lists one record per CDR3 protein. The sample has fewer than 850,000 distinct CDR3 sequences, 25% to 30% seen once. This CDR3 is 15 amino acids long. Unmatched junction bases numbered 10, after V lost 4 bases and J lost 3 bases. Per germline, CDR1 SQVTM and CDR2 ANQGSEA. Study-level points and caveats: Four or five TRBV segments were significantly more frequent in patients than in controls. TRBV5-6, TRBV5-1 and TRBV20-1 were among these segments.

The clonotype originates from a girl aged 10 to 17 with multiple sclerosis. Sequenced sample: blood. The chain joins TRBV29-1 to TRBJ2-7; 9 bases align to TRBD2. This CDR3 is CSVVTRVAGDYEQYF. In DNA form, the CDR3 reads TGCAGCGTTGTAACGCGGGTAGCGGGGGACTACGAGCAGTACTTC.